A selection of T cell receptor beta chains follows, all from one sample in a study of technical replicates of blood from a few donors. The assay was immunoSEQ multiplex PCR, and TCRdb's table has in-frame clones only and misses some. The table records some 66,000 clones, 88% of them present only once. Sample: PBMCs. The receptors were gathered from a human donor in good health. Some clones in this sample may be carry-over from other donors' samples. Each CDR3 is given without its conserved first and last residue. D genes are given only for firm matches.

D gene: .; V gene: TRBV2; J gene: TRBJ2-1; CDR3 length: 15; CDR3 protein: ASSELMGRSSYNEQF
D gene: TRBD2; V gene: TRBV6-5; J gene: TRBJ2-7; CDR3 length: 13; CDR3 protein: ASSYSIAGAYEQY
D gene: .; V gene: TRBV10-3; J gene: TRBJ2-7; CDR3 length: 9; CDR3 protein: AISDRYEQY
D gene: .; V gene: TRBV6-1; J gene: TRBJ1-2; CDR3 length: 13; CDR3 protein: ASTSPRGGGYGYT
D gene: .; V gene: TRBV9; J gene: TRBJ2-2; CDR3 length: 13; CDR3 protein: ASSATGGDTGELF
D gene: .; V gene: TRBV6-5; J gene: TRBJ2-3; CDR3 length: 14; CDR3 protein: ASSSGTGISTDTQY
D gene: .; V gene: TRBV7-8; J gene: TRBJ2-5; CDR3 length: 13; CDR3 protein: ASSLDLASTETQY
D gene: TRBD2; V gene: TRBV7-3; J gene: TRBJ2-1; CDR3 length: 16; CDR3 protein: ASSPGVGRETPYNEQF
D gene: TRBD2; V gene: TRBV5-1; J gene: TRBJ2-1; CDR3 length: 11; CDR3 protein: ASSPEGREVWF
D gene: TRBD2; V gene: TRBV7-6; J gene: TRBJ2-3; CDR3 length: 17; CDR3 protein: ASSLRSSGLAGSLDTQY
D gene: TRBD2; V gene: TRBV7-2; J gene: TRBJ2-1; CDR3 length: 12; CDR3 protein: ASSTVAGLNEQF
D gene: .; V gene: TRBV5-6; J gene: TRBJ2-7; CDR3 length: 11; CDR3 protein: ASSYESSYEQY
D gene: TRBD1; V gene: TRBV5-6; J gene: TRBJ2-7; CDR3 length: 12; CDR3 protein: ASSPRDRGQEQY
D gene: .; V gene: TRBV27; J gene: TRBJ1-3; CDR3 length: 13; CDR3 protein: ASSSMTGVGNTIY
D gene: .; V gene: TRBV4-2; J gene: TRBJ2-1; CDR3 length: 18; CDR3 protein: ASSQGRSGWVGMGGNEQF
D gene: TRBD1; V gene: TRBV5-1; J gene: TRBJ2-7; CDR3 length: 12; CDR3 protein: ASSFGQGPYEQY
D gene: TRBD1; V gene: TRBV27; J gene: TRBJ1-1; CDR3 length: 12; CDR3 protein: ASRKTGGSTEAF
D gene: .; V gene: TRBV7-5; J gene: TRBJ2-3; CDR3 length: 16; CDR3 protein: ARSCYSKAGVVTDTQY
D gene: TRBD1; V gene: TRBV7-2; J gene: TRBJ1-2; CDR3 length: 13; CDR3 protein: ASSTLGQENYGYT
D gene: .; V gene: TRBV11-2; J gene: TRBJ1-4; CDR3 length: 11; CDR3 protein: ASSNSPWEKLF
D gene: .; V gene: TRBV4-3; J gene: TRBJ2-3; CDR3 length: 12; CDR3 protein: ASSRRQVTDTQY
D gene: .; V gene: TRBV5-1; J gene: TRBJ1-1; CDR3 length: 13; CDR3 protein: ASSRGITQDTEAF
D gene: TRBD1; V gene: TRBV15; J gene: TRBJ1-5; CDR3 length: 12; CDR3 protein: ATSRDRQGQPQH
D gene: TRBD2; V gene: TRBV5-1; J gene: TRBJ2-1; CDR3 length: 13; CDR3 protein: ASSSTSSPNNEQF
D gene: .; V gene: TRBV27; J gene: TRBJ1-6; CDR3 length: 15; CDR3 protein: ASSYGAPEIYNSPLH
D gene: .; V gene: TRBV7-2; J gene: TRBJ1-2; CDR3 length: 12; CDR3 protein: ASTRRIANYGYT
D gene: .; V gene: TRBV6-1; J gene: TRBJ1-5; CDR3 length: 11; CDR3 protein: ASMGGSNQPQH
D gene: .; V gene: TRBV4-3; J gene: TRBJ1-2; CDR3 length: 13; CDR3 protein: ASSQDTGANYGYT
D gene: .; V gene: TRBV6-5; J gene: TRBJ1-2; CDR3 length: 13; CDR3 protein: ASSYYGRENYGYT
D gene: TRBD1; V gene: TRBV6-6; J gene: TRBJ2-7; CDR3 length: 12; CDR3 protein: ASSDRDRGYEQY
D gene: .; V gene: TRBV18; J gene: TRBJ2-5; CDR3 length: 13; CDR3 protein: ASSPPASGSETQY